These T cell receptor beta chains were read from a single sample in a study of shared clonotypes between healthy human individuals. Measured with immunoSEQ multiplex PCR; TCRdb has only the in-frame clones, and not every one. The data contain 500,000 to 700,000 clones, 85% to 95% of them singletons. Sequenced material: naive CD8+ T cells sorted from blood. All receptors derive from a woman aged 25 to 45 in good health. Both conserved end residues are part of each CDR3. The order of the fields is J gene, D gene, clone size, V gene, CDR3 DNA, CDR3 protein. A D gene is named only where the DNA matches it firmly. Not every row has a clone size; where given, it reads once, few, many or a size class.

TRBJ2-1 . . TRBV9 TGTGCCAGCAGCGTAGAAGCGCAGGGTTGGTACAATGAGCAGTTCTTC CASSVEAQGWYNEQFF
TRBJ2-1 TRBD2 few TRBV7-9 TGTGCCAGCAGCTCCTCACTAGCGGCCCCCTCCTACAATGAGCAGTTCTTC CASSSSLAAPSYNEQFF
TRBJ2-1 TRBD2 . TRBV28 TGTGCCAGCAGACCCTCGGAACTAGCGGGAAGGGTTGAGCAGTTCTTC CASRPSELAGRVEQFF
TRBJ1-2 . . TRBV7-9 TGTGCCAGCAGCTTAGAAATCACGAGCCCCTATGGCTACACCTTC CASSLEITSPYGYTF
TRBJ2-7 TRBD2 . TRBV28 TGTGCCAGCCGTACCTTTAGCGGGAGCGACGAGCAGTACTTC CASRTFSGSDEQYF
TRBJ2-7 TRBD2 . TRBV28 TGTGCCAGCATAAGCTTCCGGGAGGGCTCCTACGAGCAGTACTTC CASISFREGSYEQYF
TRBJ1-5 . . TRBV5-5 TGTGCCAGCAGCTTCTTCAGGGCCCAAAATCAGCCCCAGCATTTT CASSFFRAQNQPQHF
TRBJ2-3 TRBD2 . TRBV7-7 TGTGCCAGCAGCCAGGGACTAGCGGGAAAGGATACGCAGTATTTT CASSQGLAGKDTQYF
TRBJ2-3 . . TRBV2 TGTGCCAGCAGTGAGCTTTGGGATCAGGCCTTCACAGATACGCAGTATTTT CASSELWDQAFTDTQYF
TRBJ1-4 . . TRBV4-1 TGCGCCAGCAGCCAGGATAGGCTCATTGAAAAACTGTTTTTT CASSQDRLIEKLFF
TRBJ2-5 TRBD2 . TRBV28 TGTGCCAGCAGTTTATGGGGGGGGTCCGTTCCCAAAGGTAAAGAGACCCAGTACTTC CASSLWGGSVPKGKETQYF
TRBJ2-2 TRBD2 . TRBV14 TGTGCCAGCAGCCACATAGCGGGAGGAAGCGGGGAGCTGTTTTTT CASSHIAGGSGELFF
TRBJ2-1 . . TRBV7-6 TGTGCCAGCAGCTTAGACGGGTACGGGCAGTTCTTC CASSLDGYGQFF
TRBJ2-7 TRBD2 . TRBV19 TGTGCCAGTAGCTGGTCAGCGGGACCGACCTACGAGCAGTACTTC CASSWSAGPTYEQYF
TRBJ1-1 TRBD1 . TRBV27 TGTGCCAGCAGTTTGATATACAGGGGCGGGTCGGTGAACACTGAAGCTTTCTTT CASSLIYRGGSVNTEAFF
TRBJ2-5 . . TRBV6-6 TGTGCCAGCAGTAAGCTCCGGGACACCCCCGGAGAGACCCAGTACTTC CASSKLRDTPGETQYF
TRBJ2-7 . . TRBV19 TGTGCCAGTAGTCCGCGTAACGAGAAGGAGTTAGGATGCTACTTC CASSPRNEKELGCYF
TRBJ2-3 TRBD1 once TRBV5-6 TGTGCCAGCAGCATAGGGACAGGGGGCTTGGTAGCAGATACGCAGTATTTT CASSIGTGGLVADTQYF
TRBJ1-5 . few TRBV7-9 TGTGCCAGCAGCCCCGCAGGGTCTAGCAATCAGCCCCAGCATTTT CASSPAGSSNQPQHF
TRBJ2-3 TRBD2 . TRBV6-6 TGTGCCAGCAGTTACTCCCGGGAGGGGTACGTAGATACGCAGTATTTT CASSYSREGYVDTQYF
TRBJ2-7 TRBD2 once TRBV10-1 TGCGCCAGCAGTGCTACTAGCGGACTCTTCTCCTACGAGCAGTACTTC CASSATSGLFSYEQYF
TRBJ2-7 TRBD1 . TRBV5-1 TGCGCCAGCAGCCCGGACAGGGCTTCCTACGAGCAGTACTTC CASSPDRASYEQYF
TRBJ2-1 . . TRBV19 TGTGCCAGTAGCGTGGGGGAGGCCTACAATGAGCAGTTCTTC CASSVGEAYNEQFF
TRBJ2-1 TRBD2 . TRBV7-6 TGTGCCAGCAGCTTGACTAGCGGGAGTGGTAGGAATGAGCAGTTCTTC CASSLTSGSGRNEQFF